What follows are 20 T cell receptor beta chains derived from one specimen sequenced in a study of metastatic and nonmetastatic thyroid tumors. No patient received treatment before thyroid surgery. TCRdb re-called clones via MiXCR from the PCR reads. The data hold some 27,000 clones, with less than 25% observed a single time. Sequenced input: blood. These receptors were collected from a male donor with papillary thyroid cancer or a benign thyroid nodule (not recorded which). Some clones in this sample may be carry-over from other donors' samples.

In this sample, this clone turned up many times. One base away lies a much larger clone, so this may be a sequencing read error. The sample contains more than one DNA sequence encoding this CDR3. The chain links TRBV24-1 to TRBJ1-2; 7 bases line up with TRBD1. In germline, CDR1 is KGHDR, CDR2 SFDVKD. This CDR3 comprises 14 residues. The J segment lost 4 bases and the V segment lost 7 bases, leaving 8 bases of the junction unmatched. CDR3 bases: TGTGCCACCAGCGCCACAGGGGATGGCTATGGCTACACCTTC. It yields the protein CATSATGDGYGYTF.

There are many counts of this clone. The chain joins TRBV7-8 to TRBJ2-3; 11 bases match TRBD2. CDR3 length: 17 residues. CDR1 and CDR2 (germline): SGHVS, FQNEAQ. The V segment lost 0 bases and the J segment 2 bases; nucleotides outside the gene matches: 4. In DNA, the CDR3 is TGTGCCAGCAGCTTAGCGGGACTAGCGGATTACACAGATACGCAGTATTTT. It codes for CASSLAGLADYTDTQYF.

As for this clone: The junction and the germline gene differ at one end; a read error may be behind it. The V gene is TRBV2, the J gene TRBJ2-1; D not certain. This CDR3 has 11 amino acids. The germline V gene has CDR1 SNHLY and CDR2 FYNNEI. The CDR3 loop is CVSSEVQEQFF. In DNA, the CDR3 is TGTGTCAGCAGTGAGGTTCAGGAGCAGTTCTTC.

In its sample, this clone was seen a few times. CDR3 nucleotides: TGTGCCAGCTCACCGGGGCAGGTTGCAAAACTGTTTTTT. Its protein product is CASSPGQVAKLFF. The rearrangement joins TRBV18 to TRBJ1-4, with D possibly matching TRBD1 (5 bases). This CDR3 is 13 amino acids long. CDR1 is KGHSH, CDR2 LQKENI, per germline. The V end lost 3 bases, the J end lost 10 bases, and 12 bases lay between the germline ends.

This clone came up many times. The chain couples TRBV6-1 to TRBJ1-1; TRBD1 aligns across 9 bases. Germline CDR1 MNHNS, CDR2 SASEGT. The CDR3 has 15 amino acids. J was trimmed by 4 bases and V by 6 bases; bases with no gene match: 9. CDR3: CASRETRQGGTEAFF. The CDR3 DNA is TGTGCCAGCAGGGAGACGAGACAGGGGGGCACTGAAGCTTTCTTT.

This clone was observed a handful of times. The V and J genes are TRBV12-3 or TRBV12-4 and TRBJ1-1; the D is unclear. Trimming removed 3 bases from V and 2 bases from J, with 16 bases in between. The CDR3 totals 16 residues. In DNA, the CDR3 is TGTGCCAGCAGTTTGAACCCCCTAATGGGTAACACTGAAGCTTTCTTT. Amino acid sequence: CASSLNPLMGNTEAFF.

This clone was picked up many times. This sample includes further DNA sequences coding for the same CDR3. The chain has TRBV20-1 and TRBJ1-1; unclear D gene. The CDR3 covers 13 residues. Between the trimmed V and J ends, which lost 6 bases and 3 bases, there was a span of 14 bases. Germline CDR1 is DFQATT and CDR2 is SNEGSKA (reference sequence). CDR3 region: CSAGRGEDTEAFF. In nucleotides, the CDR3 is TGCAGTGCCGGACGCGGGGAGGACACTGAAGCTTTCTTT.

The rearrangement uses TRBV2 and TRBJ1-6, with D uncertain. The CDR3 consists of 15 residues. Trimming left V 2 bases short and J 3 bases short, with 8 bases between. In germline, CDR1 is SNHLY, CDR2 FYNNEI. In DNA, the CDR3 is TGTGCCAGCAGTGAATATGGGGTCTATAATTCACCCCTCCACTTT. It yields the protein CASSEYGVYNSPLHF.

This clone was counted many times. This rearrangement joins TRBV27 to TRBJ1-1; weak D call: TRBD1 (5 bases). This CDR3 is 14 amino acids long. V was trimmed by 4 bases and J by 7 bases, leaving 16 bases between them. CDR1 and CDR2 from the germline V gene are MNHEY and SMNVEV (reference sequence). The CDR3 DNA follows: TGTGCCAGCAGTTGGGGGGGGTACAGGAATGAAGCTTTCTTT. Translation: CASSWGGYRNEAFF.

This clone came up many times. The rearrangement joins TRBV7-9 to TRBJ1-2; the D gene is possibly TRBD1 (6 bases). V lost 1 base to trimming and J lost 4 bases, with 10 bases between them. Germline V gene sequence: CDR1 SEHNR, CDR2 FQNEAQ (reference sequence). The CDR3 runs to 14 residues. CDR3 sequence reads: CASSLGRQAYGYTF. The CDR3 DNA follows: TGTGCCAGCAGCTTAGGGCGACAGGCCTATGGCTACACCTTC. Supplemented by reference TRBV7-9 and TRBJ1-2, the full variable domain reads DTGVSQNPRHKITKRGQNVTFRCDPISEHNRLYWYRQTLGQGPEFLTYFQNEAQLEKSRLLSDRFSAERPKGSFSTLEIQRTEQGDSAMYLCASSLGRQAYGYTFGSGTRLTVV.

This clone was detected a few times. Since a much larger clone is just one base distant, this may be a read error. The chain couples TRBV2 to TRBJ1-1; D is possibly TRBD1 (6 bases). This CDR3 region has 13 residues. V shed 11 bases and J shed 3 bases, with 16 bases lying between them. From germline, CDR1 is SNHLY and CDR2 FYNNEI. The CDR3 DNA reads as TGTGCCGGCAAATTGGGGGGGCACACTGAAGCTTTCTTT. This translates into CAGKLGGHTEAFF.

This clone was counted ten times or more. The rearrangement uses TRBV3-1 and TRBJ1-5; D is unclear. Germline values: CDR1 LGHDT, CDR2 YNNKEL (reference sequence). V lost 0 bases to trimming and J lost 3 bases, with 3 bases between them. The CDR3 extends over 13 amino acids. CDR3 coding DNA: TGTGCCAGCAGCCAAGACCTCAATCAGCCCCAGCATTTT. This gives the protein CASSQDLNQPQHF.

In its sample, this clone was seen many times. This sequence joins TRBV29-1 and TRBJ2-1, with 7 bases aligning to TRBD1. The CDR3 loop spans 13 amino acids. V was clipped by 7 bases and J by 4 bases; unmatched bases: 7. Looked up from germline, CDR1 is SQVTM and CDR2 is ANQGSEA. The DNA of the CDR3 is TGCAGCGCAGCTGGACAGGCTTACAATGAGCAGTTCTTC. This sequence encodes CSAAGQAYNEQFF.

This clone has a count of ten or more. This chain connects TRBV29-1 to TRBJ2-1; maybe TRBD1 (5 bases). The germline V gene has CDR1 SQVTM and CDR2 ANQGSEA. V lost 2 bases and J lost 6, with 5 bases in between. This CDR3 has 11 residues. The CDR3 DNA follows: TGCAGCGTTGAAAGGGGCAATGAGCAGTTCTTC. This encodes CSVERGNEQFF.

This clone occurred many times. V is TRBV11-1 and J is TRBJ1-6; 7 nucleotides match TRBD1. CDR1 and CDR2 from the germline V gene are SGHAT and FQDESV (reference sequence). This CDR3 has 18 amino acids. J was trimmed by 4 bases and V by 4 bases; bases with no gene match: 13. Written as DNA, the CDR3 is TGTGCCAGCAGCTCGGACCGGGACAGACTTCTTTATAATTCACCCCTCCACTTT. It specifies CASSSDRDRLLYNSPLHF.

This clone was counted many times. The CDR3 here is CASSSVGGADEAFF. The CDR3 region has the DNA TGTGCCAGCAGTTCTGTGGGGGGCGCCGATGAAGCTTTCTTT. The gene calls are TRBV6-2 or TRBV6-3 and TRBJ1-1; D possibly corresponds to TRBD1 (6 bases). Trimming took 4 bases from V and 7 from J, leaving 16 bases between them. CDR3 length equals 14 residues. Germline V gene lookup returns CDR1 MNHEY and CDR2 SVGEGT.

By share, this clone ranks as medium-sized (0.01 to 0.1%). V and J are TRBV4-1 and TRBJ1-2, with D possibly being TRBD1 (5 bases). Trimming shortened V by 0 bases and J by 4 bases, and 12 bases separated the two germline ends. The CDR3 has 15 residues. Germline-derived CDR1 and CDR2 are MGHRA and YSYEKL. The CDR3 spells CASSQDETAVYGYTF. CDR3 DNA sequence: TGCGCCAGCAGCCAAGATGAGACAGCTGTCTATGGCTACACCTTC.

A word on this clone: This may stem from a read error, because a much larger clone lies one nucleotide away. This same CDR3 is encoded by further DNA sequences in the sample. This sequence joins TRBV29-1 and TRBJ2-5, with D perhaps matching TRBD1 (6 bases). The germline gives CDR1 SQVTM, CDR2 ANQGSEA. There are 13 residues in the CDR3. V dropped 6 bases and J dropped 5 bases, with 16 bases sitting between them. DNA for the CDR3: TGCAGCGTCGCTACAGGGACCGGGGAGACCCAGTACTTC. Its protein product is CSVATGTGETQYF.

This clone was seen ten or more times. The gene calls are TRBV11-2 and TRBJ1-1, with TRBD1 matching 10 bases. Germline CDR1 is SGHAT and CDR2 is FQNNGV. This CDR3 has 18 amino acids. V lost 0 bases to trimming and J lost 1 base; unmatched junction nucleotides: 8. The CDR3 DNA reads TGTGCCAGCAGCTTAGATGCGGGACAGGGGTTAGGGAACACTGAAGCTTTCTTT. It translates to CASSLDAGQGLGNTEAFF. The full variable domain, rest sourced from reference TRBV11-2 and TRBJ1-1, is EAGVAQSPRYKIIEKRQSVAFWCNPISGHATLYWYQQILGQGPKLLIQFQNNGVVDDSQLPKDRFSAERLKGVDSTLKIQPAKLEDSAVYLCASSLDAGQGLGNTEAFFGQGTRLTVV.

The table lists this clone with many counts. The genes are TRBV10-1 and TRBJ2-2, with D perhaps TRBD1 or TRBD2 (5 bases each). V was shortened by 5 bases and J by 4 bases, with 11 bases between the two germline ends. Per germline, CDR1 WNHNN and CDR2 SYGVQD (reference sequence). The CDR3 length is 14 residues. The CDR3 region is CASSRDRSTGELFF. CDR3 sequence (DNA): TGCGCCAGCAGTCGGGACCGATCCACCGGGGAGCTGTTTTTT.